These 25 T cell receptor beta chains originate from one sample sequenced in a study of blood T cell repertoires in COVID-19. Some clones are missing from TCRdb's copy, which holds only in-frame ones; the method was immunoSEQ multiplex PCR. The table has about 270,000 clones, approximately 83% seen once. Sequencing input: peripheral blood. Source of these receptors: a woman in her sixties or seventies with acute or convalescent COVID-19.

The chain combines TRBV2 with TRBJ2-5; 10 positions agree with TRBD1. The CDR3 has 13 amino acids. Germline loops: CDR1 SNHLY, CDR2 FYNNEI. The V gene end was trimmed by 11 bases and the J gene end by 5 bases; junction bases not matched to a gene: 8. The DNA of the CDR3 is TGTGCCTCGGGACAGGGGAATAGGGAGACCCAGTACTTC. It encodes CASGQGNRETQYF.

The rearrangement links TRBV6-5 to TRBJ1-2; D may be TRBD1 (6 bases). Germline V gene data show CDR1 as MNHEY and CDR2 as SVGAGI. This CDR3 has 16 amino acids. V was trimmed by 2 bases and J by 8 bases, leaving 21 bases between them. The CDR3 here is CASSYDPARGSDGYTF. The CDR3 DNA reads TGTGCCAGCAGTTACGACCCGGCTAGGGGGAGCGACGGCTACACCTTC.

This sequence joins TRBV7-2 and TRBJ1-5; no firm D call. The V gene lost 2 bases and the J gene lost 3 bases, with 8 bases spanning the gap. The CDR3 runs 14 residues. Germline assignment: CDR1 SGHTA and CDR2 FQGNSA. The chain's CDR3 is CASSLPRVNQPQHF. In DNA form, the CDR3 reads TGTGCCAGCAGCTTACCTAGAGTCAATCAGCCCCAGCATTTT.

In this sample, this clone turned up once. The chain uses TRBV6-5 and TRBJ2-1; 7 bases fit TRBD2. CDR3 length: 14 amino acids. Germline trimming cut 6 bases from V and 2 bases from J; bases unmatched to any gene: 4. Germline V gene sequence: CDR1 MNHEY, CDR2 SVGAGI. The CDR3 reads CASRERGTYNEQFF. The CDR3 coding sequence is TGTGCCAGCAGGGAGCGGGGCACCTACAATGAGCAGTTCTTC.

This clone was detected once. The chain carries TRBV7-3 and TRBJ2-2; no clear D gene. This CDR3 contains 14 residues. V gave up 1 base and J gave up 7 bases, with 10 bases separating them. CDR1 and CDR2 (germline): SGHTA, FQGTGA. CDR3 amino acids: CASSLIQQNGELFF. In nucleotides, the CDR3 is TGTGCCAGCAGCTTAATACAGCAGAACGGGGAGCTGTTTTTT.

The gene calls are TRBV9 and TRBJ2-2, with 10 bases matching TRBD1. Germline assignment: CDR1 SGDLS and CDR2 YYNGEE. The J segment lost 6 bases and the V segment lost 2 bases, leaving 4 bases of the junction unmatched. The CDR3 has 15 amino acids. CDR3 in amino acids: CASSVGQGVAGELFF. CDR3 in DNA: TGTGCCAGCAGCGTCGGACAGGGGGTGGCCGGGGAGCTGTTTTTT. The full variable domain, completed using reference TRBV9 and TRBJ2-2, is DSGVTQTPKHLITATGQRVTLRCSPRSGDLSVYWYQQSLDQGLQFLIQYYNGEERAKGNILERFSAQQFPDLHSELNLSSLELGDSALYFCASSVGQGVAGELFFGEGSRLTVL.

The chain employs TRBV5-1 and TRBJ2-7, with 7 bases lining up with TRBD1. The CDR3 has 15 amino acids. J lost 0 bases, V lost 4 bases, and 7 bases had no gene match. The germline V gene encodes CDR1 SGHRS and CDR2 YFSETQ. CDR3 amino acids: CASSPMTGSSYEQYF. The CDR3 DNA sequence: TGCGCCAGCAGCCCTATGACAGGGAGCTCCTACGAGCAGTACTTC.

This chain uses TRBV7-2 with TRBJ1-2, with 9 bases fitting TRBD1. In germline, CDR1 is SGHTA, CDR2 FQGNSA. Trimming at V came to 1 base and at J to 12 bases, leaving 15 bases not matched to a gene. The CDR3 covers 16 residues. The CDR3 DNA is TGTGCCAGCAGCTTAGGAGTCCCGGGACAGGGCGAGGGAGACACCTTC. It codes for CASSLGVPGQGEGDTF.

The rearrangement uses TRBV7-9 and TRBJ1-6, with D maybe TRBD1 (6 bases). The V end lost 9 bases, the J end lost 6 bases, and 9 bases lay between the germline ends. Germline V gene sequence: CDR1 SEHNR, CDR2 FQNEAQ (reference sequence). This CDR3 is built from 12 residues. DNA of the CDR3: TGTGCCAGTTCACAGGGTAATTCACCCCTCCACTTT. As protein: CASSQGNSPLHF.

The chain employs TRBV24-1 and TRBJ1-1; the D gene is possibly TRBD1 (6 bases). Per the germline V gene, CDR1 is KGHDR and CDR2 is SFDVKD. This CDR3 spans 15 amino acids. V shed 12 bases and J shed 4 bases, with 23 bases lying between them. CDR3 protein: CAPREVGGASTEAFF. CDR3 DNA: TGTGCCCCGAGGGAGGTTGGGGGGGCGAGCACTGAAGCTTTCTTT.

The J gene is TRBJ2-1, the V gene TRBV12-3 or TRBV12-4; D remains unclear. Trimming cost V 6 bases and J 5 bases, with 11 bases left between them. The CDR3 extends over 13 amino acids. In DNA form, the CDR3 reads TGTGCCAGCAGCCCCGACTTAAACAATGAGCAGTTCTTC. This sequence encodes CASSPDLNNEQFF.

The CDR3 bases are TGTGCCAGCAGTGAACTGCGGCAGAACACTGAAGCTTTCTTT. Translating it yields CASSELRQNTEAFF. The chain has TRBV6-1 and TRBJ1-1; the D is unclear. The germline V gene encodes CDR1 MNHNS and CDR2 SASEGT. The CDR3 length is 14 residues. V lost 2 bases and J 1 base, leaving 8 bases between the germline ends.

This chain connects TRBV6-1 to TRBJ2-7; 8 positions agree with TRBD1. V lost 1 base, J lost 1 base, and 9 bases stayed unmatched. This CDR3 region has 17 residues. Germline assignment: CDR1 MNHNS and CDR2 SASEGT. CDR3 sequence: CASSEVLVDRASYEQYF. The CDR3 DNA sequence: TGTGCCAGCAGTGAAGTCCTCGTGGACAGGGCGTCCTACGAGCAGTACTTC.

The chain is built from TRBV2 and TRBJ2-2; D uncertain. Germline CDR1 and CDR2: SNHLY and FYNNEI. V lost 3 bases and J lost 1, with 9 bases in between. CDR3 length: 15 residues. CDR3 coding DNA: TGTGCCAGCAGTGATGAGTCATTGAACACCGGGGAGCTGTTTTTT. It yields the protein CASSDESLNTGELFF. Supplemented by reference TRBV2 and TRBJ2-2, the full variable domain reads EPEVTQTPSHQVTQMGQEVILRCVPISNHLYFYWYRQILGQKVEFLVSFYNNEISEKSEIFDDQFSVERPDGSNFTLKIRSTKLEDSAMYFCASSDESLNTGELFFGEGSRLTVL.

CDR3 bases: TGTGCCAGCAGCCAAGAGGGGGAGGCCTATGGCTACACCTTC. Translating it yields CASSQEGEAYGYTF. The chain employs TRBV3-1 (or the pseudogene TRBV3-2) and TRBJ1-2; D possibly corresponds to TRBD1 (5 bases). The germline V gene has CDR1 LGHDT and CDR2 YNNKEL (reference sequence). Trimming pared 0 bases from V and 4 bases from J, leaving 9 bases between. This CDR3 comprises 14 residues.

This sequence joins TRBV12-3 or TRBV12-4 and TRBJ1-6; possibly TRBD1 for D (5 bases). The CDR3 has 12 residues. Deletions cut 5 bases from V and 14 bases from J, with 13 bases between. The CDR3 loop is CASSGGKGTLHF. The DNA of the CDR3 is TGTGCCAGCAGTGGGGGGAAAGGGACCCTCCACTTT.

The V gene is TRBV29-1, the J gene TRBJ1-1; maybe TRBD1 (5 bases). Trimming took 7 bases from V and 3 from J, leaving 18 bases between them. Germline lookup yields CDR1 SQVTM and CDR2 ANQGSEA. The CDR3 is made up of 14 amino acids. CDR3 bases: TGCAGCGCAGTCCCAGGGCGCGCAGACACTGAAGCTTTCTTT. It codes for CSAVPGRADTEAFF.

The V gene is TRBV2, the J gene TRBJ2-2; tentative D call: TRBD2 (5 bases). This CDR3 contains 14 residues. Per germline, CDR1 SNHLY and CDR2 FYNNEI. V was trimmed by 6 bases and J by 3 bases, leaving 11 bases between them. The CDR3 coding sequence is TGTGCCAGCAGGGACTTCACATACACCGGGGAGCTGTTTTTT. It codes for CASRDFTYTGELFF.

This clone has more than one count but fewer than ten. The rearrangement uses TRBV10-2 and TRBJ1-1; maybe TRBD1 (6 bases). Per the germline V gene, CDR1 is WSHSY and CDR2 is SAAADI. V was cut by 6 bases and J by 6 bases, with 14 bases left in between. The CDR3 spans 13 residues. CDR3 DNA sequence: TGCGCCAGCAGGGAACAGGGTGGCCCTGAAGCTTTCTTT. Protein sequence: CASREQGGPEAFF.

The genes are TRBV3-1 (or the pseudogene TRBV3-2) and TRBJ2-3, with a weak D call TRBD2 (7 bases). V lost 2 bases, J lost 6 bases, and 18 bases lay in between. Germline CDR1 reads LGHDT; CDR2 reads YNNKEL (reference sequence). CDR3 length: 16 amino acids. CDR3 sequence reads: CASSQLKGGWSDTQYF. CDR3 nucleotide sequence: TGTGCCAGCAGCCAACTCAAGGGGGGGTGGTCGGATACGCAGTATTTT.

The chain carries TRBV7-7 and TRBJ1-1, with 7 bases fitting TRBD1. V lost 3 bases, J lost 6 bases, and 4 bases stayed unmatched. The CDR3 totals 13 residues. Looked up from germline, CDR1 is SSHAT and CDR2 is FNYEAQ (reference sequence). CDR3 sequence (DNA): TGTGCCAGCAGCTTGAAACAGGGGTCTGAAGCTTTCTTT. It encodes CASSLKQGSEAFF.

This clone appeared once. This chain uses TRBV12-3 or TRBV12-4 with TRBJ1-4, with D tentatively TRBD1 (6 bases). The germline V and J ends were trimmed by 7 bases and 6 bases, with 9 bases remaining between them. The CDR3 runs to 12 residues. CDR3: CASKYRDEKLFF. The CDR3 DNA reads TGTGCCAGCAAGTACAGGGATGAAAAACTGTTTTTT.

This chain uses TRBV6-1 with TRBJ1-5; unclear D gene. The CDR3 contains 13 residues. Germline V gene data show CDR1 as MNHNS and CDR2 as SASEGT. Trimming removed 1 base from V and 7 bases from J, with 8 bases in between. The CDR3 is CASSEDSEQPQHF. The CDR3 bases are TGTGCCAGCAGTGAAGACAGTGAACAGCCCCAGCATTTT.

The V gene is TRBV19, the J gene TRBJ2-1, with 13 bases fitting TRBD2. Trimming at V came to 4 bases and at J to 6 bases, leaving 15 bases not matched to a gene. Per germline, CDR1 LNHDA and CDR2 SQIVND (reference sequence). CDR3 length: 19 residues. The CDR3 is CASSTITPTSGGPSNEQFF. CDR3 DNA sequence: TGTGCCAGTAGTACCATAACCCCGACTAGCGGGGGGCCTAGCAATGAGCAGTTCTTC.

The rearrangement uses TRBV2 and TRBJ1-6; D is unclear. The V gene lost 6 bases and the J gene lost 14 bases, with 11 bases spanning the gap. Germline V gene sequence: CDR1 SNHLY, CDR2 FYNNEI. The CDR3 extends over 11 amino acids. This chain's CDR3 is CASSPPSALHF. The CDR3 nucleotides read TGTGCCAGCAGCCCCCCTTCGGCCCTCCACTTT.